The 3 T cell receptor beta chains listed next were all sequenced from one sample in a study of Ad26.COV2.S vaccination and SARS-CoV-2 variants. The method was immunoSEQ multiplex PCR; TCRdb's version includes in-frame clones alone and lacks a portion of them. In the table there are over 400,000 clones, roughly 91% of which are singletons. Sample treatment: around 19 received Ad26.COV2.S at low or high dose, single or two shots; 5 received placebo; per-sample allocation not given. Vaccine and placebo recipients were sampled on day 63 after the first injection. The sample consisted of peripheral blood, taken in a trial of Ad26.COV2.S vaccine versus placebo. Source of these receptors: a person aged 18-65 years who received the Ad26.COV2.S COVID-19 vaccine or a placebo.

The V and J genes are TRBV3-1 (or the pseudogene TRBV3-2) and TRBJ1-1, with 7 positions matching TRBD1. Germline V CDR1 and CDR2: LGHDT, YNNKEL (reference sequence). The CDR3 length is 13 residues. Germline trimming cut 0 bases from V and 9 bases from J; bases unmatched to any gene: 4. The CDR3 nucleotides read TGTGCCAGCAGCCAAGAACAGGGGAGGCAAGCTTTCTTT. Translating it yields CASSQEQGRQAFF.

The CDR3 coding sequence is TGTGCCACGACCCCCAGGGTGGATTGGAAGACCCAGTACTTC. Encoded protein: CATTPRVDWKTQYF. The V gene is TRBV19, the J gene TRBJ2-5; D may be TRBD1 (5 bases). This CDR3 contains 14 residues. The germline V gene encodes CDR1 LNHDA and CDR2 SQIVND (reference sequence). V dropped 10 bases and J dropped 6 bases, with 21 bases sitting between them.

The CDR3 loop is CASSVRVTGNNEQFF. The CDR3 DNA reads as TGTGCCAGCAGCGTTCGGGTAACAGGGAACAATGAGCAGTTCTTC. V gene TRBV9 combines with J gene TRBJ2-1, with a possible D match to TRBD1 (6 bases). Trimming cost V 2 bases and J 5 bases, with 14 bases left between them. This CDR3 is 15 amino acids long. Germline assignment: CDR1 SGDLS and CDR2 YYNGEE. The full variable domain, rest sourced from reference TRBV9 and TRBJ2-1, is DSGVTQTPKHLITATGQRVTLRCSPRSGDLSVYWYQQSLDQGLQFLIQYYNGEERAKGNILERFSAQQFPDLHSELNLSSLELGDSALYFCASSVRVTGNNEQFFGPGTRLTVL.